What follows describes a single T cell receptor (beta chain). Antigen: not known. The data stem from a study of T cell responses to AZD1222 COVID-19 vaccine. Study-wide results and caveats: Variant regions that are unmutated are reportedly the target of nearly half of spike-specific TCRs. At 160-218 and 743-854, vaccine-associated CD4 TCRs were dominant, and they spanned spike.

Both about-4-week and about-12-week second-dose recipients were combined. Per the germline V gene, CDR1 is SNHLY and CDR2 is FYNNEI. This CDR3 is 15 amino acids long. After removal of 7 bases from V and 5 bases from J, the junction contained 8 bases not matched to a gene. Method: immunoSEQ multiplex PCR; TCRdb's copy keeps in-frame clones and lacks some. The sample contains 100,000 or so clones, about 89% of which appear only once. The rearrangement uses TRBV2 and TRBJ2-2; 9 positions agree with TRBD1. This sequence was found in an adult who received the AZD1222 COVID-19 vaccine. The sequencing used peripheral blood, collected 28 days after the second AZD1222 dose. DNA for the CDR3: TGTGCCAGCAACCTCCACAGGGGGCAGACCGGGGAGCTGTTTTTT. Protein: CASNLHRGQTGELFF.